These T cell receptor beta chains were read from a single sample in a study of CD8 T cells in Susac syndrome. TCRdb redid the calling of the immunoSEQ multiplex PCR reads with MiXCR, one entry per CDR3 protein. Here the sample spans some 100,000 distinct CDR3 sequences, roughly 91% being singletons. The sequenced material came from CD4+ T cells from PBMCs. These TCRs come from a human donor in good health. Both conserved end residues are part of each CDR3. Fields, in order: V gene, D gene, clone size, J gene, CDR3 protein, CDR3 DNA. The D gene is left open where the match is weak. Not all rows give a size; the values are once, few, many and, for expanded clones, a class.

>TRBV12-3/TRBV12-4|NA|NA|TRBJ1-4
CASSSGTPDEKLFF
TGTGCCAGCAGTTCCGGGACGCCTGACGAAAAACTGTTTTTT
>TRBV20-1|TRBD2|NA|TRBJ2-1
CSARVYSGRIQSSYNEQFF
TGCAGTGCTAGAGTATATAGCGGGAGGATACAGAGCTCCTACAATGAGCAGTTCTTC
>TRBV5-1|NA|NA|TRBJ2-3
CASSFQAGSGDTQYF
TGCGCCAGCAGCTTCCAGGCCGGGTCTGGAGATACGCAGTATTTT
>TRBV7-3|NA|NA|TRBJ2-3
CASSPGMGPDTQYF
TGTGCCAGCAGCCCGGGGATGGGGCCAGATACGCAGTATTTT
>TRBV5-1|TRBD1|once|TRBJ2-7
CASSFKGQILPYEQYF
TGCGCCAGCAGCTTCAAGGGACAGATCCTACCCTACGAGCAGTACTTC
>TRBV6-5|TRBD1|NA|TRBJ1-2
CASISQDRGSHNYGYTF
TGTGCCAGCATTTCCCAGGACAGGGGGTCTCATAACTATGGCTACACCTTC
>TRBV19|NA|NA|TRBJ2-2
CASTAVVKGTGELFF
TGTGCCAGTACGGCGGTCGTGAAAGGGACCGGGGAGCTGTTTTTT
>TRBV7-9|TRBD1|NA|TRBJ1-1
CASTLPGGTEAFF
TGTGCCAGCACCTTACCAGGGGGCACTGAAGCTTTCTTT
>TRBV12-3/TRBV12-4|TRBD1|NA|TRBJ1-2
CASSFPGGGSYGYTF
TGTGCCAGCAGTTTCCCAGGGGGGGGGAGCTATGGCTACACCTTC
>TRBV4-3|NA|once|TRBJ2-5
CASSQGGARIQETQYF
TGCGCCAGCAGCCAAGGGGGTGCGAGGATCCAAGAGACCCAGTACTTC
>TRBV19|NA|NA|TRBJ1-1
CASSLTRNTEAFF
TGTGCCAGTAGCCTGACTCGGAACACTGAAGCTTTCTTT
>TRBV20-1|NA|NA|TRBJ2-7
CSARDFRTDPRSYEQYF
TGCAGTGCTAGAGATTTTCGGACTGACCCCCGCTCCTACGAGCAGTACTTC
>TRBV20-1|TRBD2|NA|TRBJ2-2
CSALRGVPGTGELFF
TGCAGTGCTTTGCGGGGGGTTCCCGGAACCGGGGAGCTGTTTTTT
>TRBV11-2|NA|NA|TRBJ1-2
CASSLVPGNGYTF
TGTGCCAGCAGCTTAGTTCCGGGGAATGGCTACACCTTC
>TRBV7-3|NA|NA|TRBJ2-5
CASSLRTGAGHETQYF
TGTGCCAGCAGCTTAAGGACGGGGGCGGGACACGAGACCCAGTACTTC
>TRBV5-1|TRBD1|NA|TRBJ2-5
CASSLNIGQGAETQYF
TGCGCCAGCAGCTTGAATATCGGACAGGGGGCAGAGACCCAGTACTTC